One and the same sample provided the 24 T cell receptor beta chains below, sequenced in a study of cytomegalovirus exposure and HLA in healthy donors. Assay used: immunoSEQ multiplex PCR; TCRdb lists only in-frame clones, some missing. The table shows around 75,000 clones, with over 80% occurring only once. Sequenced material: PBMCs. Every receptor here comes from a man under 40 in good health and CMV-seronegative.

The chain links TRBV27 to TRBJ2-6, with D possibly TRBD2 on 6 matching bases. The V and J ends lost 6 bases and 0 bases respectively, with 15 bases between them. From germline, CDR1 is MNHEY and CDR2 SMNVEV (reference sequence). The CDR3 runs to 17 residues. CDR3 coding DNA: TGTGCCAGCAGCTATGACGGACTAACCTCTGGGGCCAACGTCCTGACTTTC. Protein product: CASSYDGLTSGANVLTF.

V gene TRBV2 combines with J gene TRBJ2-4; maybe TRBD1 (5 bases). The CDR3 covers 14 residues. Germline loops: CDR1 SNHLY, CDR2 FYNNEI. Trimming shortened V by 6 bases and J by 0 bases, and 9 bases separated the two germline ends. The CDR3 bases are TGTGCCAGCAGACTCAGGGTAGCCAAAAACATTCAGTACTTC. Translating gives CASRLRVAKNIQYF. The entire variable domain, with the rest obtained from reference TRBV2 and TRBJ2-4, is as follows: EPEVTQTPSHQVTQMGQEVILRCVPISNHLYFYWYRQILGQKVEFLVSFYNNEISEKSEIFDDQFSVERPDGSNFTLKIRSTKLEDSAMYFCASRLRVAKNIQYFGAGTRLSVL.

The chain carries TRBV10-3 and TRBJ2-3, with TRBD2 matching 7 bases. CDR1 is ENHRY and CDR2 is SYGVKD in the germline V gene. The J segment lost 6 bases and the V segment lost 10 bases, leaving 10 bases of the junction unmatched. This CDR3 has 13 residues. CDR3 amino acids: CATLGGYPDTQYF. DNA for the CDR3: TGTGCCACCCTGGGAGGGTACCCGGATACGCAGTATTTT.

The chain is built from TRBV7-2 and TRBJ2-1, with D possibly being TRBD1 (6 bases). The germline CDR1 and CDR2 sequences are SGHTA and FQGNSA. With 5 bases removed from V and 16 bases from J, the gap between germline ends came to 24 bases. The CDR3 runs 14 residues. CDR3 residues: CASSNARTEVERFF. CDR3 sequence (DNA): TGTGCCAGCAGCAACGCTAGGACAGAAGTTGAGCGTTTCTTC.

The V and J genes are TRBV28 and TRBJ1-6; no firm D call. The germline gives CDR1 MDHEN, CDR2 SYDVKM. The CDR3 runs to 12 residues. V was pared by 6 bases and J by 5 bases, with 5 bases between. The CDR3: CASRINNSPLHF. The CDR3 nucleotides are TGTGCCAGCAGAATAAATAATTCACCCCTCCACTTT. Complete variable domain (other parts from reference TRBV28 and TRBJ1-6): DVKVTQSSRYLVKRTGEKVFLECVQDMDHENMFWYRQDPGLGLRLIYFSYDVKMKEKGDIPEGYSVSREKKERFSLILESASTNQTSMYLCASRINNSPLHFGNGTRLTVT.

This chain uses TRBV2 with TRBJ2-5, with 8 bases matching TRBD1. CDR1 and CDR2 (germline): SNHLY, FYNNEI. There are 15 residues in the CDR3. J was trimmed by 4 bases and V by 3 bases; bases with no gene match: 7. CDR3 sequence: CASSDRGLKGETQYF. CDR3 in DNA: TGTGCCAGCAGTGACAGGGGGCTGAAGGGAGAGACCCAGTACTTC.

The V and J genes are TRBV4-2 and TRBJ1-1; weak D call: TRBD1 (5 bases). The germline V gene has CDR1 LGHNA and CDR2 YNFKEQ. Trimming took 6 bases from V and 1 from J, leaving 12 bases between them. The CDR3 has 14 residues. The CDR3 nucleotides read TGTGCCAGCAGTCACTTAGACAGGAACACTGAAGCTTTCTTT. Translation: CASSHLDRNTEAFF.

The rearrangement links TRBV4-3 to TRBJ2-3; D may be TRBD1 (7 bases). This CDR3 is built from 19 residues. The germline V gene has CDR1 LGHNA and CDR2 YSLEER. Trimming pared 1 base from V and 2 bases from J, leaving 22 bases between. The CDR3 nucleotides are TGCGCCAGCAGCCAAGGAGGAGGGGGACAGTCGATTTACACAGATACGCAGTATTTT. Amino acids: CASSQGGGGQSIYTDTQYF.

V usage is TRBV6-4 and J usage is TRBJ2-1; D might be TRBD2 (7 bases). The CDR3 is 15 amino acids. Germline loops: CDR1 MRHNA, CDR2 SNTAGT. V lost 3 bases and J 8 bases, leaving 17 bases between the germline ends. This CDR3 reads CASSEQGGGQDEQFF. The DNA for the CDR3 is TGTGCCAGCAGTGAACAAGGGGGGGGCCAGGATGAGCAGTTCTTC.

V is TRBV10-3 and J is TRBJ1-2; D may be TRBD1 (6 bases). Trimming removed 2 bases from V and 7 bases from J, with 17 bases in between. There are 15 residues in the CDR3. The germline V gene has CDR1 ENHRY and CDR2 SYGVKD. CDR3 DNA sequence: TGTGCCATCAGTGAGCACAGGGAAGTGAGGAGTGGCTACACCTTC. Residues: CAISEHREVRSGYTF.

The chain employs TRBV28 and TRBJ2-5, with D possibly TRBD2 on 6 matching bases. Germline V gene sequence: CDR1 MDHEN, CDR2 SYDVKM. This CDR3 region has 12 residues. The V and J ends lost 6 bases and 5 bases respectively, with 10 bases between them. For the CDR3, the DNA is TGTGCCAGCAGGGACTATGAGGAGACCCAGTACTTC. This translates into CASRDYEETQYF.

V gene TRBV30 combines with J gene TRBJ2-2; no clear D gene. CDR1 is GTSNPN, CDR2 SVGIG, per germline (reference sequence). V shed 0 bases and J shed 5 bases, with 7 bases lying between them. This CDR3 is 13 amino acids long. The DNA of the CDR3 is TGTGCCTGGAGTGTACAGACAACCGGGGAGCTGTTTTTT. It translates to CAWSVQTTGELFF.

CDR3 amino acids: CAWSLTGVGSYEQYF. For the CDR3, the DNA is TGTGCCTGGAGCCTGACAGGGGTTGGGTCCTACGAGCAGTACTTC. The V gene is TRBV30, the J gene TRBJ2-7; 8 nucleotides align to TRBD1. V shed 3 bases and J 1 base; nucleotides not matched to a gene: 8. This CDR3 spans 15 amino acids. From germline, CDR1 is GTSNPN and CDR2 SVGIG (reference sequence).

The chain uses TRBV5-1 and TRBJ2-2; D remains unclear. Trimming pared 4 bases from V and 6 bases from J, leaving 10 bases between. Germline-derived CDR1 and CDR2 are SGHRS and YFSETQ. The CDR3 is 13 amino acids. Here the CDR3 reads CASSPESSGELFF. As DNA, the CDR3 is TGCGCCAGCAGCCCAGAATCGTCCGGGGAGCTGTTTTTT.

The rearrangement links TRBV5-1 to TRBJ1-4; maybe TRBD1 (5 bases). The CDR3 spans 17 residues. CDR1 and CDR2 (germline): SGHRS, YFSETQ. V was pared by 5 bases and J by 8 bases, with 25 bases between. CDR3 sequence (DNA): TGCGCCAGCAGTCCCCCCCACCTTTCCGGACCAGGGGAAAAACTGTTTTTT. Translated: CASSPPHLSGPGEKLFF.

The chain employs TRBV9 and TRBJ2-2, with 8 bases aligning to TRBD2. Germline CDR1 SGDLS, CDR2 YYNGEE. This CDR3 contains 17 residues. Losses at the gene ends were 1 base for V and 6 bases for J; bases not matched to a gene: 11. CDR3 nucleotide sequence: TGTGCCAGCAGCGTATCGGGGGGGGCCTTCGATGCCGGGGAGCTGTTTTTT. Its protein is CASSVSGGAFDAGELFF.

The genes are TRBV6-5 and TRBJ2-3; 8 nucleotides agree with TRBD2. Trimming took 6 bases from V and 0 from J; bases not matched to a gene: 5. Germline V CDR1 and CDR2: MNHEY, SVGAGI. CDR3 length: 15 residues. CDR3 loop: CASSRGGSSTDTQYF. DNA of the CDR3: TGTGCCAGCAGCCGGGGGGGTTCTAGCACAGATACGCAGTATTTT.

The V gene is TRBV29-1, the J gene TRBJ2-1, with TRBD1 matching over 10 bases. The germline V gene encodes CDR1 SQVTM and CDR2 ANQGSEA. J was trimmed by 9 bases and V by 6 bases; bases with no gene match: 5. CDR3 length equals 12 residues. CDR3 in DNA: TGCAGCGTGGGACAGGGGTATGGTGAGCAGTTCTTC. It yields the protein CSVGQGYGEQFF.

This sequence joins TRBV19 and TRBJ2-7; 12 bases map to TRBD1. V lost 4 bases to trimming and J lost 7 bases; unmatched junction nucleotides: 11. The CDR3 covers 16 residues. Germline-derived CDR1 and CDR2 are LNHDA and SQIVND (reference sequence). The CDR3 DNA is TGTGCCAGTAGTACAGTCCCGGGACAGGGGGCGGGTGAGCAGTACTTC. Translating it yields CASSTVPGQGAGEQYF.

This rearrangement joins TRBV7-2 to TRBJ2-1; 7 nucleotides align to TRBD1. V was clipped by 4 bases and J by 6 bases; unmatched bases: 9. The CDR3 has 15 residues. In germline, CDR1 is SGHTA, CDR2 FQGNSA. CDR3 protein: CASSWNPRGTNEQFF. The CDR3 coding sequence is TGTGCCAGCAGCTGGAATCCCAGGGGGACCAATGAGCAGTTCTTC.

This chain links TRBV7-9 with TRBJ1-1; no definite D call. The germline CDR1 and CDR2 sequences are SEHNR and FQNEAQ (reference sequence). CDR3 length: 14 residues. Trimming left V 5 bases short and J 6 bases short, with 16 bases between. The CDR3 is CASSLTDVVPEAFF. The CDR3 DNA reads as TGTGCCAGCAGCCTAACCGATGTGGTTCCTGAAGCTTTCTTT.

This chain joins TRBV11-3 and TRBJ1-5; 7 bases align to TRBD1. CDR1 is SGHNT and CDR2 is YENEEA in the germline V gene. The trim removed 5 bases at V and 6 bases at J, leaving 4 bases unmatched. The CDR3 is made up of 13 amino acids. CDR3 region: CASSPGGAQPQHF. The CDR3 DNA reads as TGTGCCAGCAGCCCAGGGGGTGCTCAGCCCCAGCATTTT.

V is TRBV19 and J is TRBJ1-5; 8 bases fit TRBD1. Germline V lookup: CDR1 LNHDA, CDR2 SQIVND (reference sequence). After removal of 7 bases from V and 2 bases from J, the junction contained 13 bases not matched to a gene. The CDR3 sequence is 17 residues long. Here the CDR3 reads CASNPAGGGGGNQPQHF. DNA for the CDR3: TGTGCCAGTAACCCGGCAGGGGGCGGGGGGGGCAATCAGCCCCAGCATTTT.

The chain employs TRBV19 and TRBJ1-5, with 8 bases aligning to TRBD1. CDR3 length equals 16 residues. Germline-derived CDR1 and CDR2 are LNHDA and SQIVND (reference sequence). J was trimmed by 5 bases and V by 4 bases; bases with no gene match: 10. DNA for the CDR3: TGTGCCAGTAGTAGTCGAGGGCAGGGGGCACATCAGCCCCAGCATTTT. Its protein product is CASSSRGQGAHQPQHF.